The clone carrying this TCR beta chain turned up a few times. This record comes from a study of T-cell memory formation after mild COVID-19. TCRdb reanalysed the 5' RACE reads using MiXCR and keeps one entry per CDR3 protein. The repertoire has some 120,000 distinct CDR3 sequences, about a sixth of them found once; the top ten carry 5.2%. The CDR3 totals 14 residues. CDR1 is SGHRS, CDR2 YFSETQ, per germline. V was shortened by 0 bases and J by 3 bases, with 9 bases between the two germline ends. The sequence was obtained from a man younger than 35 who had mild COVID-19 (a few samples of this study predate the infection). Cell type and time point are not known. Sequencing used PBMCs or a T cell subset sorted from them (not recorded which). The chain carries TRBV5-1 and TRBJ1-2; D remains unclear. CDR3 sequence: CASSLAPGDYGYTF. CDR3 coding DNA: TGCGCCAGCAGCTTGGCCCCGGGCGACTATGGCTACACCTTC.